This entry is about one T cell receptor beta chain. This sample stems from a study of blood T cell repertoires in COVID-19. Per the germline V gene, CDR1 is MGHDK and CDR2 is SYGVNS. The CDR3 totals 17 residues. Trimming left V 5 bases short and J 3 bases short, with 23 bases between. Sequenced by immunoSEQ multiplex PCR; TCRdb stores in-frame clones only, minus some. Of around 300,000 clones listed, around 91% were seen once; the top ten hold 1.5% to 2%. Sample: PBMCs or T cells enriched from blood (not recorded which). The chain recombines TRBV25-1 with TRBJ2-7, with D perhaps matching TRBD2 (8 bases). This receptor was obtained from a woman aged 18-29 years with acute COVID-19. CDR3 DNA: TGTGCCAGCAGTACCCGGGGTAGCGGGACAGCCATCTACGAGCAGTACTTC. Translation gives CASSTRGSGTAIYEQYF.